This T cell receptor beta chain was obtained from a study of T-cell reconstitution after alpha-beta-depleted transplantation in children. This clonotype was observed a few times. Its antigen is not known. Using unique molecular identifiers, the investigators prepared the TCRbeta library. MiXCR, run by TCRdb on the PCR reads, gives a single entry per CDR3 protein. The table shows about 210,000 distinct CDR3 sequences, with about 15% occurring only once. Germline-derived CDR1 and CDR2 are MNHEY and SVGAGI. The CDR3 extends over 14 amino acids. J gave up 5 bases and V 2 bases, and 5 bases lay outside the gene matches. Study outcomes and limitations: About two months after transplant, alpha-beta T cells reportedly came from several hundred expanded graft clones. At the one-year point after transplant, T-cell counts and TCRbeta diversity were found to come mostly from T cells that had been newly produced. The origin of high day-60 TCRbeta diversity in some patients lay in surviving recipient T cells and thymic progenitors.

The sample consisted of PBMCs, mostly from graft donor cells, taken 360 days after TCRalphabeta/CD19-depleted stem cell transplant. The chain recombines TRBV6-5 with TRBJ2-7, with 8 positions matching TRBD1. The clonotype originates from a male patient between 2 and 10 years old who had a stem cell transplant for acute lymphoblastic leukemia, so the T cells may come from the graft donor. CDR3 loop: CASSYGRGLDEQYF. The CDR3 DNA is TGTGCCAGCAGTTACGGCAGGGGGCTGGACGAGCAGTACTTC.